A single sample is the source of the 18 T cell receptor beta chains below, sequenced in a study of shared clonotypes between healthy human individuals (dated by TCRdb to 2018 to 2020). To prepare the library, the immunoSEQ multiplex PCR assay was applied. As stored in TCRdb, this immuneACCESS dataset retains in-frame rearrangements with V and J assigned. A fraction of the clones does not appear; measured against another copy, unresolved V genes explain less than half of the discrepancy, and the remainder lacks a known reason. The table for this sample lists under 1 million clones; around 96% of them were counted only once. Jointly, the top ten make up about 0.25% of the sample. CD8 naive samples were CD45RO-negative cells positively selected for CCR7, giving a CD45RA+CCR7+ population that excluded TemRA cells. The material sequenced was naive CD8+ T cells sorted from blood. Sample cell subset or site, as interpreted from the label and publication: CD45RA+CCR7+. These receptors were obtained from a man aged 30-40 years in good health.

This chain connects TRBV27 to TRBJ2-1, with D possibly TRBD2 on 6 matching bases. Trimming stripped 7 bases from V and 0 bases from J, with 10 bases between. The V gene's germline CDR1 is MNHEY and CDR2 SMNVEV (reference sequence). This CDR3 comprises 14 residues. CDR3 region: CASTIGSSYNEQFF. The CDR3 nucleotides read TGTGCCAGCACGATCGGGAGCTCCTACAATGAGCAGTTCTTC.

The chain recombines TRBV19 with TRBJ1-5; D may be TRBD1 (5 bases). With 5 bases removed from V and 0 bases from J, the gap between germline ends came to 14 bases. This CDR3 comprises 16 residues. Germline V gene lookup returns CDR1 LNHDA and CDR2 SQIVND (reference sequence). Here the CDR3 DNA reads TGTGCCAGTAGTCCCGCGGGGGGGAATAGCAATCAGCCCCAGCATTTT. It encodes CASSPAGGNSNQPQHF.

This chain joins TRBV27 and TRBJ2-3; no definite D call. The ends were cut back, 0 bases at V and 0 bases at J, with 10 bases in the middle. CDR1 and CDR2 from the germline V gene are MNHEY and SMNVEV (reference sequence). This CDR3 contains 16 residues. CDR3 sequence: CASSLSWVSSTDTQYF. CDR3 bases: TGTGCCAGCAGTTTATCTTGGGTCTCTAGCACAGATACGCAGTATTTT.

Worth noting for this clone: The junction departs from the called germline gene at one end, perhaps through a read error. This chain uses TRBV28 with TRBJ1-2, with D perhaps TRBD1 (5 bases). This CDR3 spans 14 amino acids. Germline values: CDR1 MDHEN, CDR2 SYDVKM. The CDR3, as DNA: TGTGCCAGCAGTTTTTCTACGAGGAGAGACAGCTCTGACTTC. It codes for CASSFSTRRDSSDF.

The V and J genes are TRBV5-1 and TRBJ2-1; 8 bases agree with TRBD2. The trim removed 0 bases at V and 6 bases at J, leaving 14 bases unmatched. The CDR3 totals 18 residues. CDR1 and CDR2 from the germline V gene are SGHRS and YFSETQ. The DNA of the CDR3 is TGCGCCAGCAGCTTGGGGGGTAGCGGGATAACGGTCTCCAATGAGCAGTTCTTC. Its protein is CASSLGGSGITVSNEQFF.

This clone was seen a handful of times. Other DNA sequences in this sample translate to the same CDR3. The chain combines TRBV7-9 with TRBJ1-3; maybe TRBD1 (5 bases). From germline, CDR1 is SEHNR and CDR2 FQNEAQ (reference sequence). CDR3 length: 11 amino acids. V lost 5 bases and J lost 7, with 6 bases in between. Here the CDR3 reads CASSPGNTIYF. The DNA for the CDR3 is TGTGCCAGCAGCCCAGGGAACACCATATATTTT.

The V call is TRBV14, the J call TRBJ2-3, with 7 bases matching TRBD2. J was trimmed by 6 bases and V by 4 bases; bases with no gene match: 13. Germline V CDR1 and CDR2: SGHDN, FVKESK. The CDR3 has 16 residues. The CDR3 bases are TGTGCCAGCAGCCCACGTAGCGGGCTGGGCTTCGATACGCAGTATTTT. Its translation is CASSPRSGLGFDTQYF.

Comment on this clone: It is unclear where the CDR3 begins or ends on the DNA, so no DNA is shown, and the CDR3 is as TCRdb lists it. V gene TRBV28 combines with J gene TRBJ1-1. Per the germline V gene, CDR1 is MDHEN and CDR2 is SYDVKM. The CDR3 numbers 11 amino acids, ends counted. This CDR3 reads CASSFFGEAFF.

The CDR3 DNA is TGTGCCAGCAGCGGACGGGTTAATGAAAAACTGTTTTTT. Its translation is CASSGRVNEKLFF. The chain uses TRBV2 and TRBJ1-4; D gene unclear. V shed 6 bases and J shed 4 bases, with 9 bases lying between them. Germline V gives CDR1 SNHLY, CDR2 FYNNEI. The CDR3 sequence is 13 residues long. Full variable domain (missing parts from reference TRBV2 and TRBJ1-4): EPEVTQTPSHQVTQMGQEVILRCVPISNHLYFYWYRQILGQKVEFLVSFYNNEISEKSEIFDDQFSVERPDGSNFTLKIRSTKLEDSAMYFCASSGRVNEKLFFGSGTQLSVL.

For this clone: Other DNA sequences in the sample encode the same CDR3. The genes are TRBV7-3 and TRBJ2-2, with D hard to call. Germline V CDR1 and CDR2: SGHTA, FQGTGA. The CDR3 loop spans 12 amino acids. V was cut by 5 bases and J by 4 bases, with 5 bases left in between. This CDR3 is CASSPGTGELFF. For the CDR3, the DNA is TGTGCCAGCAGCCCAGGCACCGGGGAGCTGTTTTTT.

This chain joins TRBV5-5 and TRBJ2-7; 8 bases fit TRBD2. J was trimmed by 1 base and V by 4 bases; bases with no gene match: 7. This CDR3 spans 15 amino acids. Germline CDR1 is SGHKS and CDR2 is YYEKEE (reference sequence). The CDR3 is CASSPNSGASYEQYF. CDR3 bases: TGTGCCAGCAGCCCGAATAGCGGGGCTTCCTACGAGCAGTACTTC.

V usage is TRBV7-9 and J usage is TRBJ1-1; maybe TRBD1 (6 bases). CDR3 length: 15 amino acids. With 4 bases removed from V and 2 bases from J, the gap between germline ends came to 14 bases. Germline assignment: CDR1 SEHNR and CDR2 FQNEAQ (reference sequence). The CDR3 nucleotides read TGTGCCAGCAGCTCGAGGGGGACAAGTAACACTGAAGCTTTCTTT. It translates to CASSSRGTSNTEAFF.

The V and J genes are TRBV9 and TRBJ2-3, with D tentatively TRBD1 or TRBD2 (5 bases each). Germline V gene lookup returns CDR1 SGDLS and CDR2 YYNGEE. V was pared by 5 bases and J by 5 bases, with 18 bases between. The length of the CDR3 is 15 residues. The CDR3 DNA reads as TGTGCCAGCAGTCCCGGGACCCGCTTCTTAGATACGCAGTATTTT. Its translation: CASSPGTRFLDTQYF. The complete variable domain, with remaining parts taken from reference TRBV9 and TRBJ2-3, reads DSGVTQTPKHLITATGQRVTLRCSPRSGDLSVYWYQQSLDQGLQFLIQYYNGEERAKGNILERFSAQQFPDLHSELNLSSLELGDSALYFCASSPGTRFLDTQYFGPGTRLTVL.

Concerning this clone itself: Other DNA sequences in this specimen translate into the identical CDR3. The chain is built from TRBV7-6 and TRBJ2-7; 8 bases are shared with TRBD1. The CDR3 consists of 15 residues. The germline V gene has CDR1 SGHVS and CDR2 FNYEAQ. Trimming cost V 5 bases and J 0 bases; bases outside gene matches: 6. Here the CDR3 DNA reads TGTGCCAGCAGCCCGGGGACAGGACTCTCCTACGAGCAGTACTTC. Translating it yields CASSPGTGLSYEQYF.

Comments on this clone: At one boundary the junction diverges from the germline segment, which might be a read error. Distinct nucleotide sequences in the sample also encode this CDR3. The chain is built from TRBV7-9 and TRBJ2-7, with D tentatively TRBD2 (6 bases). The CDR3 spans 13 residues. The germline V gene encodes CDR1 SEHNR and CDR2 FQNEAQ (reference sequence). CDR3 protein: CASSLADSYEQYF. CDR3 DNA sequence: TGTGCCAGCAGTTTAGCGGACTCCTACGAGCAGTACTTC.

The gene calls are TRBV28 and TRBJ2-7; 10 bases are a match to TRBD1. The junction had 7 bases not matched to a gene; V was cut back by 3 bases and J by 2 bases. The CDR3 has 16 residues. Germline V gene sequence: CDR1 MDHEN, CDR2 SYDVKM. In DNA form, the CDR3 reads TGTGCCAGCAGTTTCGCCGGGACAGGGGCCGCCTACGAGCAGTACTTC. This encodes CASSFAGTGAAYEQYF. Full variable domain (rest looked up from reference TRBV28 and TRBJ2-7): DVKVTQSSRYLVKRTGEKVFLECVQDMDHENMFWYRQDPGLGLRLIYFSYDVKMKEKGDIPEGYSVSREKKERFSLILESASTNQTSMYLCASSFAGTGAAYEQYFGPGTRLTVT.

The V and J genes are TRBV29-1 and TRBJ1-5; D gene unclear. This CDR3 contains 13 residues. V was pared by 6 bases and J by 3 bases, with 12 bases between. Per the germline V gene, CDR1 is SQVTM and CDR2 is ANQGSEA. The CDR3 region is CSVAFGVNQPQHF. CDR3 sequence (DNA): TGCAGCGTCGCATTCGGGGTCAATCAGCCCCAGCATTTT.

A single count supports this clone. V and J are TRBV9 and TRBJ1-1, with D perhaps matching TRBD1 (5 bases). With 3 bases removed from V and 4 bases from J, the gap between germline ends came to 19 bases. The V gene's germline CDR1 is SGDLS and CDR2 YYNGEE. CDR3 length equals 16 residues. CDR3 sequence reads: CASSAGRAGFRTEAFF. CDR3 bases: TGTGCCAGCAGCGCCGGTCGGGCAGGGTTTCGCACTGAAGCTTTCTTT.